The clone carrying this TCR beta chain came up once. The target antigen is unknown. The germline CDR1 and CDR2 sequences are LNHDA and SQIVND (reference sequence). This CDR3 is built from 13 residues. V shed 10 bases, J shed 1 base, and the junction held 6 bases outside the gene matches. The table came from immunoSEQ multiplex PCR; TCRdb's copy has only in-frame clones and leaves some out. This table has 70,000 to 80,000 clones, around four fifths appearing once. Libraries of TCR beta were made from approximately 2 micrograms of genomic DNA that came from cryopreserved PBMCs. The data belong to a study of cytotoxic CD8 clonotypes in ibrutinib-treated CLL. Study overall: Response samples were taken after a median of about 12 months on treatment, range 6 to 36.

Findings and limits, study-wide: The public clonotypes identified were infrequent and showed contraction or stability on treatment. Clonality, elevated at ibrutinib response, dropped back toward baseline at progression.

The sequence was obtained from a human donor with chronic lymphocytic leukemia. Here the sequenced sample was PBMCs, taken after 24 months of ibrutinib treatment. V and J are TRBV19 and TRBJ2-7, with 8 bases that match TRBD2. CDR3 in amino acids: CATRGGGSYEQYF. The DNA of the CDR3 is TGTGCCACCAGGGGCGGGGGGTCCTACGAGCAGTACTTC.